The 13 T cell receptor beta chains listed next were all sequenced from one sample in a study of blood T cell repertoires in COVID-19. Only in-frame clones appear in the TCRdb table, and some are missing; sequencing was by immunoSEQ multiplex PCR. This sample yields 200,000 to 250,000 clones, of which 89% are seen a single time; more than 4.5% belongs to the top ten. Sequences were obtained from peripheral blood. The origin of the receptors is a woman between 40 and 50 years old with acute or convalescent COVID-19.

The J gene is TRBJ1-6, the V gene TRBV6-5; the match to TRBD1 covers 8 bases. This CDR3 contains 14 residues. The V gene end was trimmed by 7 bases and the J gene end by 6 bases; junction bases not matched to a gene: 5. Per the germline V gene, CDR1 is MNHEY and CDR2 is SVGAGI. The chain's CDR3 is CASTRDRTNSPLHF. The CDR3 nucleotides are TGTGCCAGCACCCGGGACAGGACTAATTCACCCCTCCACTTT.

This clone was observed a few times. The chain recombines TRBV19 with TRBJ1-6; 9 nucleotides agree with TRBD1. Losses at the gene ends were 10 bases for V and 9 bases for J; bases not matched to a gene: 7. The CDR3 loop spans 13 amino acids. Germline lookup yields CDR1 LNHDA and CDR2 SQIVND (reference sequence). The CDR3 nucleotides read TGTGCCACCGCTACAGGGGGCCCTTCACCCCTCCACTTT. This sequence encodes CATATGGPSPLHF. The whole variable domain, filled in from reference TRBV19 and TRBJ1-6, reads DGGITQSPKYLFRKEGQNVTLSCEQNLNHDAMYWYRQDPGQGLRLIYYSQIVNDFQKGDIAEGYSVSREKKESFPLTVTSAQKNPTAFYLCATATGGPSPLHFGNGTRLTVT.

The V gene is TRBV6-5, the J gene TRBJ1-3, with 7 bases matching TRBD1. CDR1 is MNHEY, CDR2 SVGAGI, per germline. V gave up 6 bases and J gave up 0 bases; unmatched junction bases: 5. The CDR3 runs to 15 residues. CDR3 DNA sequence: TGTGCCAGCAGGGGGACAGCCAACTCTGGAAACACCATATATTTT. This codes for CASRGTANSGNTIYF.

The chain recombines TRBV5-4 with TRBJ2-6; no firm D call. The V end lost 0 bases, the J end lost 4 bases, and 11 bases lay between the germline ends. The CDR3 length is 16 residues. The germline CDR1 and CDR2 sequences are SGHNT and YYREEE (reference sequence). CDR3 bases: TGTGCCAGCAGCTTGGGTCCCCCACAGGGGGCCAACGTCCTGACTTTC. It specifies CASSLGPPQGANVLTF.

This chain joins TRBV18 and TRBJ1-2, with D uncertain. V was clipped by 3 bases and J by 3 bases, with 11 bases between them. Germline-derived CDR1 and CDR2 are KGHSH and LQKENI. The CDR3 runs 14 residues. CDR3 nucleotide sequence: TGTGCCAGCTCACCCGTCGAGCGGGACTATGGCTACACCTTC. Translated, it gives CASSPVERDYGYTF.

This rearrangement joins TRBV10-1 to TRBJ2-3, with 7 bases fitting TRBD1. Germline assignment: CDR1 WNHNN and CDR2 SYGVQD (reference sequence). The CDR3 contains 13 residues. V shed 5 bases and J 8 bases; nucleotides not matched to a gene: 7. The CDR3 region has the DNA TGCGCCAGCAGTCCGGGACAGTCTCCTACGCAGTATTTT. Its translation is CASSPGQSPTQYF.

The CDR3 bases are TGTGCCAGCAGTTTATGGGGGGCCTACGAGCAGTACGTC. Its protein is CASSLWGAYEQYV. The V call is TRBV6-6, the J call TRBJ2-7, with TRBD2 as a possible D gene (6 bases). There are 13 residues in the CDR3. Germline values: CDR1 MNHNY, CDR2 SVGAGI (reference sequence). V was cut by 4 bases and J by 2 bases, with 9 bases left in between.

This clone has just one count. Written as DNA, the CDR3 is TGTGCCAGCAGCCGAGACGGGACACCAAATCAGCCCCAGCATTTT. As protein: CASSRDGTPNQPQHF. The genes are TRBV3-1 (or the pseudogene TRBV3-2) and TRBJ1-5; TRBD1 is a possible D gene (6 bases). Per the germline V gene, CDR1 is LGHDT and CDR2 is YNNKEL (reference sequence). V gave up 4 bases and J gave up 4 bases, with 14 bases separating them. CDR3 length: 15 amino acids.

A single count supports this clone. This rearrangement joins TRBV7-6 to TRBJ1-1; D perhaps matches TRBD1 (6 bases). Germline CDR1 SGHVS, CDR2 FNYEAQ. V lost 1 base to trimming and J lost 1 base, with 16 bases between them. The CDR3 loop spans 17 amino acids. The DNA of the CDR3 is TGTGCCAGCAGCTTAGTCCCCCCTCTACAGGGGAACACTGAAGCTTTCTTT. It codes for CASSLVPPLQGNTEAFF. The whole variable domain, remainder taken from reference TRBV7-6 and TRBJ1-1, is GAGVSQSPRYKVTKRGQDVALRCDPISGHVSLYWYRQALGQGPEFLTYFNYEAQQDKSGLPNDRFSAERPEGSISTLTIQRTEQRDSAMYRCASSLVPPLQGNTEAFFGQGTRLTVV.

The chain joins TRBV6-4 to TRBJ1-6; D call uncertain. V was trimmed by 0 bases and J by 8 bases, leaving 11 bases between them. Germline CDR1 reads MRHNA; CDR2 reads SNTAGT. This CDR3 is built from 15 residues. This chain's CDR3 is CASSDSGGPDSPLHF. CDR3 nucleotides: TGTGCCAGCAGTGACTCAGGAGGGCCGGATTCACCCCTCCACTTT.

The V call is TRBV7-8, the J call TRBJ2-6, with unresolved D. There are 14 residues in the CDR3. CDR1 is SGHVS and CDR2 is FQNEAQ in the germline V gene. V lost 3 bases to trimming and J lost 0 bases, with 3 bases between them. CDR3 in DNA: TGTGCCAGCAGCTTGAGCTCTGGGGCCAACGTCCTGACTTTC. This translates into CASSLSSGANVLTF.

The V gene is TRBV7-9, the J gene TRBJ1-2, with D maybe TRBD1 (6 bases). The CDR3 loop spans 14 amino acids. The ends were cut back, 5 bases at V and 7 bases at J, with 17 bases in the middle. The germline V gene has CDR1 SEHNR and CDR2 FQNEAQ (reference sequence). CDR3: CASSRPGGLLGYTF. CDR3 bases: TGTGCCAGCAGCCGTCCGGGGGGCCTTCTTGGCTACACCTTC. Full variable domain (missing parts from reference TRBV7-9 and TRBJ1-2): DTGVSQNPRHKITKRGQNVTFRCDPISEHNRLYWYRQTLGQGPEFLTYFQNEAQLEKSRLLSDRFSAERPKGSFSTLEIQRTEQGDSAMYLCASSRPGGLLGYTFGSGTRLTVV.

The V gene is TRBV19, the J gene TRBJ1-2, with 9 bases fitting TRBD1. Trimming took 6 bases from V and 8 from J; bases not matched to a gene: 10. The CDR3 sequence is 14 residues long. Looked up from germline, CDR1 is LNHDA and CDR2 is SQIVND (reference sequence). CDR3 in DNA: TGTGCCAGTAGCCTACGACAGGGGGTAATCGGCTACACCTTC. The encoded protein is CASSLRQGVIGYTF.